What follows are 24 T cell receptor beta chains derived from one specimen sequenced in a study of cytomegalovirus exposure and HLA in healthy donors. The PCR was carried out with 60 Vbeta primers and 13 Jbeta primers. Some clones are missing from TCRdb's copy, which holds only in-frame ones; the method was immunoSEQ multiplex PCR. Of roughly 200,000 clones in the sample, over 65% were seen once. Material: PBMCs. The source is a man in his 60s in good health and CMV-seronegative.

This clone turned up a few times. The chain uses TRBV5-6 and TRBJ2-7; 10 bases match TRBD1. The CDR3 consists of 15 residues. With V trimmed by 4 bases and J by 5 bases, 9 bases remained unmatched. Germline V gives CDR1 SGHDT, CDR2 YYEEEE. The CDR3 reads CASSTGTGAPHEQYF. CDR3 DNA: TGTGCCAGCAGCACCGGGACAGGGGCTCCTCACGAGCAGTACTTC.

The J gene is TRBJ2-3, the V gene TRBV5-1; TRBD2 aligns across 8 bases. CDR1 and CDR2 (germline): SGHRS, YFSETQ. Germline trimming cut 5 bases from V and 0 bases from J; bases unmatched to any gene: 14. The CDR3 has 18 amino acids. The DNA for the CDR3 is TGCGCCAGCAGGATTCGGGGTAGCGGGATGACTAGCACAGATACGCAGTATTTT. It specifies CASRIRGSGMTSTDTQYF.

The gene calls are TRBV29-1 and TRBJ2-1; 9 nucleotides agree with TRBD2. The CDR3 runs to 14 residues. V shed 4 bases and J 6 bases; nucleotides not matched to a gene: 7. Germline V gene sequence: CDR1 SQVTM, CDR2 ANQGSEA. The CDR3, as DNA: TGCAGCGTTGCCAGCGGGAGGTCGGGCAATGAGCAGTTCTTC. This codes for CSVASGRSGNEQFF.

V is TRBV19 and J is TRBJ2-7, with a tentative D call TRBD1 (5 bases). From germline, CDR1 is LNHDA and CDR2 SQIVND (reference sequence). The CDR3 is made up of 14 amino acids. Between the trimmed V and J ends, which lost 2 bases and 1 base, there was a span of 9 bases. CDR3 bases: TGTGCCAGTAGTATACAGGGCTTATCCTACGAGCAGTACTTC. Its protein product is CASSIQGLSYEQYF.

The chain employs TRBV10-2 and TRBJ1-1; 7 bases agree with TRBD1. Trimming removed 6 bases from V and 7 bases from J; junction bases left unmatched: 5. The germline V gene encodes CDR1 WSHSY and CDR2 SAAADI. This CDR3 has 12 residues. CDR3 sequence: CASRYRQGEAFF. For the CDR3, the DNA is TGCGCCAGCAGGTATAGACAGGGTGAAGCTTTCTTT.

The chain combines TRBV6-1 with TRBJ2-5, with 15 positions matching TRBD2. The V segment lost 4 bases and the J segment 7 bases; nucleotides outside the gene matches: 7. CDR1 and CDR2 from the germline V gene are MNHNS and SASEGT. This CDR3 contains 16 residues. For the CDR3, the DNA is TGTGCCAGCAGTGGGGGACTAGCGGGGGGCTGGGGGACCCAGTACTTC. It encodes CASSGGLAGGWGTQYF.

The V gene is TRBV29-1, the J gene TRBJ1-2; 8 bases match TRBD1. V dropped 5 bases and J dropped 4; count of bases not matched to a gene: 6. Germline CDR1 is SQVTM and CDR2 is ANQGSEA. The CDR3 has 13 amino acids. The CDR3 DNA follows: TGCAGCGTTATGCAGACAGGGGCCTATGGCTACACCTTC. It yields the protein CSVMQTGAYGYTF.

The chain has TRBV18 and TRBJ1-5; maybe TRBD1 (5 bases). Per germline, CDR1 KGHSH and CDR2 LQKENI. The CDR3 totals 13 residues. The V end was cut by 4 bases, the J end by 7 bases, with 11 bases between. CDR3 region: CASSRQSRQPQHF. The DNA of the CDR3 is TGTGCCAGCTCACGACAGTCCCGGCAGCCCCAGCATTTT.

CDR3 bases: TGCGCCAGCAGCTTGGGGAGTATCGGCACAGATACGCAGTATTTT. It encodes CASSLGSIGTDTQYF. The genes are TRBV5-1 and TRBJ2-3; D is unclear. The V gene's germline CDR1 is SGHRS and CDR2 YFSETQ. The CDR3 runs to 15 residues. The ends were cut back, 0 bases at V and 1 base at J, with 9 bases in the middle. Full variable domain (missing parts from reference TRBV5-1 and TRBJ2-3): KAGVTQTPRYLIKTRGQQVTLSCSPISGHRSVSWYQQTPGQGLQFLFEYFSETQRNKGNFPGRFSGRQFSNSRSEMNVSTLELGDSALYLCASSLGSIGTDTQYFGPGTRLTVL.

V is TRBV2 and J is TRBJ1-6; D perhaps matches TRBD1 (5 bases). This CDR3 is 18 amino acids long. Trimming left V 4 bases short and J 10 bases short, with 26 bases between. CDR1 and CDR2 (germline): SNHLY, FYNNEI. In nucleotides, the CDR3 is TGTGCCAGCAGTGGTCCCCCTCTCACCTGGGAAAGGGGATCACCCCTCCACTTT. It codes for CASSGPPLTWERGSPLHF.

The chain employs TRBV27 and TRBJ1-5; D is undetermined. The CDR3 has 14 amino acids. V dropped 7 bases and J dropped 0 bases, with 10 bases sitting between them. Germline V CDR1 and CDR2: MNHEY, SMNVEV (reference sequence). Here the CDR3 DNA reads TGTGCCAGCATGGCACAGAATAGCAATCAGCCCCAGCATTTT. It yields the protein CASMAQNSNQPQHF.

The V call is TRBV5-6, the J call TRBJ2-5, with 8 bases matching TRBD2. Germline trimming cut 4 bases from V and 4 bases from J; bases unmatched to any gene: 9. Germline assignment: CDR1 SGHDT and CDR2 YYEEEE. The CDR3 contains 15 residues. The CDR3: CASSQAAGEGETQYF. CDR3 sequence (DNA): TGTGCCAGCAGCCAGGCAGCGGGAGAAGGAGAGACCCAGTACTTC.

The chain uses TRBV7-9 and TRBJ2-1, with 10 bases identical to TRBD2. The V gene end was trimmed by 1 base and the J gene end by 3 bases; junction bases not matched to a gene: 12. Germline lookup yields CDR1 SEHNR and CDR2 FQNEAQ (reference sequence). The CDR3 is 19 amino acids. The DNA of the CDR3 is TGTGCCAGCAGCTTAGGAGGGACCGGACTAGCGGATTACTACAATGAGCAGTTCTTC. The encoded protein is CASSLGGTGLADYYNEQFF.

The chain links TRBV5-1 to TRBJ1-6; 7 bases are a match to TRBD1. The trim removed 3 bases at V and 7 bases at J, leaving 10 bases unmatched. Per the germline V gene, CDR1 is SGHRS and CDR2 is YFSETQ. The CDR3 runs to 16 residues. For the CDR3, the DNA is TGCGCCAGCAGCTGGACCTCCGGGACAGCGAATTCACCCCTCCACTTT. Its translation is CASSWTSGTANSPLHF.

The rearrangement uses TRBV6-5 and TRBJ2-3; 8 bases fit TRBD2. The ends lost 6 bases at V and 5 bases at J; junction bases unmatched: 7. CDR1 MNHEY and CDR2 SVGAGI come from the germline V gene. CDR3 size: 14 residues. CDR3 loop: CASRRAGGRDTQYF. Here the CDR3 DNA reads TGTGCCAGCAGACGCGCGGGGGGTAGAGATACGCAGTATTTT.

This clone was detected once. This chain connects TRBV5-4 to TRBJ1-1, with 9 positions matching TRBD1. Germline trimming cut 1 base from V and 6 bases from J; bases unmatched to any gene: 7. The CDR3 contains 15 residues. CDR1 SGHNT and CDR2 YYREEE come from the germline V gene (reference sequence). The CDR3 sequence is CASSLSGTGRSEAFF. CDR3 coding DNA: TGTGCCAGCAGCTTGTCCGGGACAGGGAGATCTGAAGCTTTCTTT.

This clone was seen more than once but under ten times. The rearrangement links TRBV19 to TRBJ1-2; D unresolved. The V gene's germline CDR1 is LNHDA and CDR2 SQIVND (reference sequence). Trimming cost V 6 bases and J 4 bases, with 24 bases left between them. This CDR3 contains 17 residues. Written as DNA, the CDR3 is TGTGCCAGTAGGGACTCGACCCGGGCCGATGAGGGCTATGGCTACACCTTC. Residues: CASRDSTRADEGYGYTF.

V gene TRBV7-9 combines with J gene TRBJ2-7; 7 bases fit TRBD1. The CDR3 length is 14 residues. The V gene's germline CDR1 is SEHNR and CDR2 FQNEAQ (reference sequence). The V segment lost 3 bases and the J segment 2 bases; nucleotides outside the gene matches: 4. The CDR3 protein is CASSFTGATYEQYF. In DNA, the CDR3 is TGTGCCAGCAGCTTTACAGGGGCGACCTACGAGCAGTACTTC.

V gene TRBV4-2 combines with J gene TRBJ1-2; TRBD1 agrees at 9 bases. The CDR3 is made up of 15 amino acids. Germline lookup yields CDR1 LGHNA and CDR2 YNFKEQ. V trimming: 2 bases; J trimming: 7 bases; junction bases outside the gene matches: 8. This chain's CDR3 is CASSQSIGTGSGYTF. The CDR3 DNA follows: TGTGCCAGCAGCCAATCCATTGGGACAGGGTCTGGCTACACCTTC.

The V call is TRBV14, the J call TRBJ1-1; no clear D gene. The CDR3 is 15 residues long. The germline V and J ends were trimmed by 4 bases and 0 bases, with 12 bases remaining between them. The germline gives CDR1 SGHDN, CDR2 FVKESK. The CDR3 reads CASSPRRAMNTEAFF. The CDR3 DNA reads TGTGCCAGCAGCCCAAGGCGGGCAATGAACACTGAAGCTTTCTTT.

This chain connects TRBV5-1 to TRBJ2-2; D is possibly TRBD1 (6 bases). Germline-derived CDR1 and CDR2 are SGHRS and YFSETQ. The CDR3 sequence is 15 residues long. Trimming left V 3 bases short and J 3 bases short, with 12 bases between. CDR3 protein: CASSWTTGYTGELFF. Here the CDR3 DNA reads TGCGCCAGCAGCTGGACCACAGGGTACACCGGGGAGCTGTTTTTT.

V is TRBV6-6 and J is TRBJ2-5; perhaps TRBD2 as D (6 bases). The CDR3 spans 13 residues. V was cut by 10 bases and J by 9 bases, with 21 bases left in between. CDR1 and CDR2 from the germline V gene are MNHNY and SVGAGI (reference sequence). The CDR3 protein is CATLKQIGEAQYF. The CDR3 nucleotides are TGTGCCACCCTCAAACAGATAGGGGAGGCCCAGTACTTC.

The rearrangement joins TRBV6-1 to TRBJ1-2; D is uncertain. Germline CDR1 is MNHNS and CDR2 is SASEGT. V shed 6 bases and J shed 1 base, with 9 bases lying between them. This CDR3 contains 13 residues. The CDR3 DNA reads TGTGCCAGCAGCCCCGGGGTTAACTATGGCTACACCTTC. This translates into CASSPGVNYGYTF.

The gene calls are TRBV5-8 and TRBJ2-2, with 9 bases that match TRBD1. The ends lost 6 bases at V and 3 bases at J; junction bases unmatched: 6. Per germline, CDR1 SGHTS and CDR2 YDEGEE. The CDR3 contains 15 residues. Here the CDR3 DNA reads TGTGCCAGCACAAAACAGGGGGCGTACACCGGGGAGCTGTTTTTT. This sequence encodes CASTKQGAYTGELFF.